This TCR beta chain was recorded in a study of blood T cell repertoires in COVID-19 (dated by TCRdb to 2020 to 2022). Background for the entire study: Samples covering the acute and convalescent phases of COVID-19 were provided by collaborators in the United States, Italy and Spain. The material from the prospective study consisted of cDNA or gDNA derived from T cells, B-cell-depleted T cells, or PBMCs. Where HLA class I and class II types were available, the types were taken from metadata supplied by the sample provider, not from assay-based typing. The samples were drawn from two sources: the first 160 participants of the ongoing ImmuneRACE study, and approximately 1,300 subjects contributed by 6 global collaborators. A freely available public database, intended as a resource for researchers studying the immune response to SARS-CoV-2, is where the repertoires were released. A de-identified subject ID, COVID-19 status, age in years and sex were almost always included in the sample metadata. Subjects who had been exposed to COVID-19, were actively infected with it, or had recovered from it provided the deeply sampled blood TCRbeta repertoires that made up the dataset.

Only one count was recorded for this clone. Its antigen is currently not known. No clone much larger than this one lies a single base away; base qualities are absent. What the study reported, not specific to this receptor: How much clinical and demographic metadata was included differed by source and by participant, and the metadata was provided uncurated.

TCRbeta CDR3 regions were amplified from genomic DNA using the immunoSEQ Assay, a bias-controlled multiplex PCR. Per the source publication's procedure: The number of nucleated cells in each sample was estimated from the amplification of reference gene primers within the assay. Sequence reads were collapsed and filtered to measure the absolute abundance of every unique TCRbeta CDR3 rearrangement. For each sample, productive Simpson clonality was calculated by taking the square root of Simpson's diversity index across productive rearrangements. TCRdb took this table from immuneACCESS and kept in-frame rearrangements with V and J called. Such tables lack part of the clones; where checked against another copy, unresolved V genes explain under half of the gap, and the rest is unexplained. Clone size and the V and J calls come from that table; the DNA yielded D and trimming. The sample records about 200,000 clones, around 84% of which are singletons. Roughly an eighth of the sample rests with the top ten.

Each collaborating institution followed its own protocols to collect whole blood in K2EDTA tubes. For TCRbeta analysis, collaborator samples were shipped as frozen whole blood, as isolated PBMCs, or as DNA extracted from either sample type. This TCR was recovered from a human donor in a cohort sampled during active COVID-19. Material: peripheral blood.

The CDR3 region reads CASSKRAGSYEQYF. The nucleotides are TGTGCCAGTAGTAAGAGGGCCGGCTCCTACGAGCAGTACTTC. The chain links TRBV19 with TRBJ2-7; TRBD2 is perhaps the D gene, given 5 matching bases. V is cut by 4 bases and J by 0 bases, and the space between the germline ends is 10 bases. The CDR3 holds 14 amino acids from the cysteine to the phenylalanine. The kept DNA is CDR3 alone, 42 bases in frame from the first base. Via the germline V gene (reference sequence), CDR1 is LNHDA and CDR2 SQIVND. Supplemented by the reference TRBV19 and TRBJ2-7 proteins around the CDR3, the complete variable domain is DGGITQSPKYLFRKEGQNVTLSCEQNLNHDAMYWYRQDPGQGLRLIYYSQIVNDFQKGDIAEGYSVSREKKESFPLTVTSAQKNPTAFYLCASSKRAGSYEQYFGPGTRLTVT.